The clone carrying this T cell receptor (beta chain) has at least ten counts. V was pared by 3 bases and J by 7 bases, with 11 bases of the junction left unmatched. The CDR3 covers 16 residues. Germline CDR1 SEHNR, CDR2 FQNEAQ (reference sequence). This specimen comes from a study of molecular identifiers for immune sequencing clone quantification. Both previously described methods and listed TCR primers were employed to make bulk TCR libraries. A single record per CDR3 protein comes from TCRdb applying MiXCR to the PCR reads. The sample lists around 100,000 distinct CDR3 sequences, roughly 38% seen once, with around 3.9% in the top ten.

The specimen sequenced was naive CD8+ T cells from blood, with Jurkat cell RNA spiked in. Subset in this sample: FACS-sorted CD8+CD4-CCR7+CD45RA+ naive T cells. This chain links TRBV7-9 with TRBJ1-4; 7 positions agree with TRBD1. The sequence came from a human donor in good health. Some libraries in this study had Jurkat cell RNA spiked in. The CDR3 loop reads CASSFDRELWGEKLFF. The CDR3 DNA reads TGTGCCAGCAGCTTCGACAGGGAGCTTTGGGGTGAAAAACTGTTTTTT. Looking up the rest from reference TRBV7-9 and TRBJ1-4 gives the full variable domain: DTGVSQNPRHKITKRGQNVTFRCDPISEHNRLYWYRQTLGQGPEFLTYFQNEAQLEKSRLLSDRFSAERPKGSFSTLEIQRTEQGDSAMYLCASSFDRELWGEKLFFGSGTQLSVL.